Presented here are 24 T cell receptor beta chains from one specimen sequenced in a study of cytomegalovirus exposure and HLA in healthy donors. PCR primers comprised 60 Vbeta and 13 Jbeta primers. Profiled with immunoSEQ multiplex PCR; TCRdb holds only in-frame clones, not every one. The sample holds 150,000 to 200,000 clones; 73% are singletons and the top ten take approximately 1.8%. Sequenced: PBMCs. Receptor source: a woman in her 30s in good health and CMV-seronegative.

V and J are TRBV5-1 and TRBJ2-2; TRBD1 agrees at 7 bases. The CDR3 has 16 residues. Germline lookup yields CDR1 SGHRS and CDR2 YFSETQ. Trimming removed 4 bases from V and 3 bases from J; junction bases left unmatched: 9. The DNA of the CDR3 is TGCGCCAGCAGCCGGGACGGGACAGCAGACACCGGGGAGCTGTTTTTT. Protein: CASSRDGTADTGELFF.

The rearrangement joins TRBV2 to TRBJ2-7; perhaps TRBD1 as D (6 bases). Germline V gene sequence: CDR1 SNHLY, CDR2 FYNNEI. The CDR3 contains 14 residues. Trimming removed 7 bases from V and 5 bases from J, with 18 bases in between. CDR3 in DNA: TGTGCCAGCAACCTTCCAGGGGAAGGAAACGAGCAGTACTTC. This codes for CASNLPGEGNEQYF.

The rearrangement links TRBV9 to TRBJ2-2, with 12 bases matching TRBD2. J gave up 2 bases and V 5 bases, and 4 bases lay outside the gene matches. This CDR3 has 16 amino acids. Germline values: CDR1 SGDLS, CDR2 YYNGEE. This CDR3 reads CASSWTSGVNTGELFF. The CDR3 DNA reads as TGTGCCAGCAGTTGGACTAGCGGGGTTAACACCGGGGAGCTGTTTTTT. Based on the CDR3 plus reference TRBV9 and TRBJ2-2, the full variable domain is DSGVTQTPKHLITATGQRVTLRCSPRSGDLSVYWYQQSLDQGLQFLIQYYNGEERAKGNILERFSAQQFPDLHSELNLSSLELGDSALYFCASSWTSGVNTGELFFGEGSRLTVL.

V gene TRBV5-1 combines with J gene TRBJ2-1; 8 positions agree with TRBD2. V trimming: 5 bases; J trimming: 3 bases; junction bases outside the gene matches: 1. CDR3 size: 13 residues. CDR1 and CDR2 (germline): SGHRS, YFSETQ. The CDR3 sequence is CASRLADYNEQFF. Written as DNA, the CDR3 is TGCGCCAGCAGACTAGCGGACTACAATGAGCAGTTCTTC.

The chain couples TRBV19 to TRBJ1-6; 11 positions match TRBD1. The trim removed 4 bases at V and 10 bases at J, leaving 15 bases unmatched. The CDR3 length is 18 residues. CDR1 and CDR2 (germline): LNHDA, SQIVND (reference sequence). The CDR3 protein is CASSTGVSGQGVISPLHF. The CDR3 DNA sequence: TGTGCCAGTAGTACAGGGGTCTCGGGACAGGGGGTTATATCACCCCTCCACTTT. The whole variable domain, remainder taken from reference TRBV19 and TRBJ1-6, is DGGITQSPKYLFRKEGQNVTLSCEQNLNHDAMYWYRQDPGQGLRLIYYSQIVNDFQKGDIAEGYSVSREKKESFPLTVTSAQKNPTAFYLCASSTGVSGQGVISPLHFGNGTRLTVT.

This chain links TRBV6-6 with TRBJ1-5; TRBD1 might be the D (6 bases). The germline V and J ends were trimmed by 4 bases and 6 bases, with 10 bases remaining between them. Germline values: CDR1 MNHNY, CDR2 SVGAGI (reference sequence). This CDR3 is 13 amino acids long. CDR3 nucleotide sequence: TGTGCCAGCAGTTCAACAGGGATTCAGCCCCAGCATTTT. This encodes CASSSTGIQPQHF.

This chain connects TRBV7-6 to TRBJ2-1, with TRBD2 identical over 7 bases. Trimming cost V 5 bases and J 8 bases; bases outside gene matches: 27. Germline V gene lookup returns CDR1 SGHVS and CDR2 FNYEAQ. This CDR3 has 20 residues. The CDR3 loop is CASSLAVALGGRGFGDEQFF. The CDR3 DNA reads TGTGCCAGCAGCCTCGCCGTAGCGTTGGGGGGGAGGGGTTTTGGGGATGAGCAGTTCTTC.

This clone was observed once. The chain employs TRBV25-1 and TRBJ2-7, with unresolved D. The CDR3 loop spans 13 amino acids. V was cut by 1 base and J by 7 bases, with 11 bases left in between. Germline V gene data show CDR1 as MGHDK and CDR2 as SYGVNS. In DNA, the CDR3 is TGTGCCAGCAGTGAATTTAGTTCTAGTGAGCAGTACTTC. This codes for CASSEFSSSEQYF.

This rearrangement joins TRBV30 to TRBJ2-7; the match to TRBD1 covers 9 bases. J lost 5 bases, V lost 3 bases, and 5 bases had no gene match. Germline CDR1 is GTSNPN and CDR2 is SVGIG (reference sequence). The CDR3 sequence is 13 residues long. The CDR3 protein is CAWRGQGNHEQYF. The CDR3 bases are TGTGCCTGGAGGGGACAGGGCAACCACGAGCAGTACTTC.

The chain uses TRBV5-6 and TRBJ2-3; D might be TRBD1 (5 bases). V was shortened by 4 bases and J by 6 bases, with 15 bases between the two germline ends. From germline, CDR1 is SGHDT and CDR2 YYEEEE. The CDR3 extends over 14 amino acids. CDR3 sequence reads: CASSADISSDTQYF. DNA for the CDR3: TGTGCCAGCAGCGCGGACATTAGTTCGGATACGCAGTATTTT. Complete variable domain (other parts from reference TRBV5-6 and TRBJ2-3): DAGVTQSPTHLIKTRGQQVTLRCSPKSGHDTVSWYQQALGQGPQFIFQYYEEEERQRGNFPDRFSGHQFPNYSSELNVNALLLGDSALYLCASSADISSDTQYFGPGTRLTVL.

This clone was seen more than once but under ten times. V and J are TRBV6-4 and TRBJ2-2; D may be TRBD2 (5 bases). This CDR3 comprises 15 residues. In germline, CDR1 is MRHNA, CDR2 SNTAGT. With 5 bases removed from V and 1 base from J, the gap between germline ends came to 11 bases. CDR3 sequence (DNA): TGTGCCAGCAGTCCCCTCGCGGGGAACACCGGGGAGCTGTTTTTT. Encoded protein: CASSPLAGNTGELFF.

The chain recombines TRBV29-1 with TRBJ1-2; 9 bases map to TRBD1. V gave up 2 bases and J gave up 0 bases; unmatched junction bases: 7. The V gene's germline CDR1 is SQVTM and CDR2 ANQGSEA. The CDR3 has 16 residues. The CDR3 loop is CSVELTGGLANYGYTF. The CDR3 bases are TGCAGCGTTGAACTTACAGGGGGCCTAGCTAACTATGGCTACACCTTC.

This sequence joins TRBV11-2 and TRBJ1-1; 7 nucleotides match TRBD1. The CDR3 runs 13 residues. Germline CDR1 and CDR2: SGHAT and FQNNGV. V gave up 5 bases and J gave up 3 bases; unmatched junction bases: 3. CDR3 sequence: CASSPQGDTEAFF. Written as DNA, the CDR3 is TGTGCCAGCAGCCCCCAGGGGGACACTGAAGCTTTCTTT.

This clone was recorded only once. The germline gene is not matched at one end of the junction; a read error may be the cause. The chain has TRBV7-9 and TRBJ1-2; 7 bases map to TRBD1. Germline V gene lookup returns CDR1 SEHNR and CDR2 FQNEAQ (reference sequence). The CDR3 is 16 residues long. CDR3 residues: CSSSLGTDLLVYGYTF. Here the CDR3 DNA reads TGTTCCAGCAGCTTGGGGACAGATCTTTTGGTCTATGGCTACACCTTC.

The chain is built from TRBV4-3 and TRBJ2-7, with 9 bases aligning to TRBD2. Germline CDR1 LGHNA, CDR2 YSLEER. The CDR3 has 16 residues. J was trimmed by 3 bases and V by 0 bases; bases with no gene match: 6. CDR3 in amino acids: CASSQDLSREGYEQYF. In DNA form, the CDR3 reads TGCGCCAGCAGCCAAGATCTATCGCGGGAGGGCTACGAGCAGTACTTC.

This chain uses TRBV4-1 with TRBJ1-3; 7 bases match TRBD1. Germline values: CDR1 MGHRA, CDR2 YSYEKL. Losses at the gene ends were 0 bases for V and 4 bases for J; bases not matched to a gene: 21. The CDR3 totals 21 residues. The DNA for the CDR3 is TGCGCCAGCAGCCAAGATCTCCCCCCTAGGAGGAGGGGGCGGCGGGGAAACACCATATATTTT. The encoded protein is CASSQDLPPRRRGRRGNTIYF.

This clone was seen a few times. The rearrangement joins TRBV2 to TRBJ2-2; TRBD1 is a possible D gene (6 bases). This CDR3 contains 17 residues. In germline, CDR1 is SNHLY, CDR2 FYNNEI. V lost 7 bases to trimming and J lost 0 bases, with 18 bases between them. The CDR3 region is CASTRTVTTANTGELFF. The CDR3 nucleotides read TGTGCCAGCACCCGGACAGTTACAACCGCGAACACCGGGGAGCTGTTTTTT.

This clone has a single count. The chain links TRBV18 to TRBJ1-4; D is undetermined. The CDR3 has 16 residues. The germline gives CDR1 KGHSH, CDR2 LQKENI. The V and J ends lost 3 bases and 7 bases respectively, with 18 bases between them. CDR3 nucleotides: TGTGCCAGCTCACCTTCTAATCCCGCAGGAGGTGAAAAACTGTTTTTT. This sequence encodes CASSPSNPAGGEKLFF.

This clone was found a few times. The V call is TRBV2, the J call TRBJ1-2; TRBD1 aligns across 9 bases. Trimming took 2 bases from V and 3 from J; bases not matched to a gene: 7. The CDR3 covers 16 residues. Germline lookup yields CDR1 SNHLY and CDR2 FYNNEI. Here the CDR3 DNA reads TGTGCCAGCAGTGAAACCGGGACAGGGATTGACTATGGCTACACCTTC. Protein: CASSETGTGIDYGYTF.

The V gene is TRBV4-3, the J gene TRBJ2-1; D not resolved. V was trimmed by 0 bases and J by 4 bases, leaving 10 bases between them. Germline-derived CDR1 and CDR2 are LGHNA and YSLEER. This CDR3 is built from 15 residues. The CDR3 DNA reads TGCGCCAGCAGCCAAGATCAGGCACCGTACAATGAGCAGTTCTTC. Translation: CASSQDQAPYNEQFF.

The chain is built from TRBV4-3 and TRBJ2-1, with 7 bases identical to TRBD2. J gave up 7 bases and V 4 bases, and 10 bases lay outside the gene matches. Germline V CDR1 and CDR2: LGHNA, YSLEER. The CDR3 extends over 15 amino acids. The CDR3 reads CASSLVREYLNEQFF. For the CDR3, the DNA is TGCGCCAGCAGCCTCGTGCGGGAGTACCTGAATGAGCAGTTCTTC.

This chain connects TRBV19 to TRBJ1-1; unclear D gene. The germline V gene has CDR1 LNHDA and CDR2 SQIVND (reference sequence). This CDR3 has 13 residues. The germline V and J ends were trimmed by 10 bases and 4 bases, with 16 bases remaining between them. The CDR3 region has the DNA TGTGCCACCCAAGAGGGCAGAGCCACTGAAGCTTTCTTT. Protein product: CATQEGRATEAFF. Filled out from reference TRBV19 and TRBJ1-1, the complete variable domain reads DGGITQSPKYLFRKEGQNVTLSCEQNLNHDAMYWYRQDPGQGLRLIYYSQIVNDFQKGDIAEGYSVSREKKESFPLTVTSAQKNPTAFYLCATQEGRATEAFFGQGTRLTVV.

This clone was observed once. The V gene is TRBV7-8, the J gene TRBJ2-2; D may be TRBD1 (6 bases). The CDR3 sequence is 15 residues long. V was cut by 5 bases and J by 0 bases, with 10 bases left in between. Germline CDR1 SGHVS, CDR2 FQNEAQ. CDR3 nucleotides: TGTGCCAGCAGCCAATACAGGGCGAACACCGGGGAGCTGTTTTTT. This translates into CASSQYRANTGELFF.

The genes are TRBV27 and TRBJ1-2; 12 bases fit TRBD1. The V gene end was trimmed by 5 bases and the J gene end by 6 bases; junction bases not matched to a gene: 7. Looked up from germline, CDR1 is MNHEY and CDR2 is SMNVEV (reference sequence). The CDR3 contains 15 residues. The CDR3 loop reads CASSRVGTGGDGYTF. CDR3 nucleotides: TGTGCCAGCAGTCGTGTGGGGACAGGGGGCGATGGCTACACCTTC.